The present entry profiles one TCR beta chain with its context. Its antigen remains unidentified. Assay: immunoSEQ multiplex PCR; the TCRdb copy retains only in-frame clones and omits some. The profile shows 90,000 to 130,000 clones, approximately 92% of them singletons. J was trimmed by 5 bases and V by 2 bases; bases with no gene match: 6. This CDR3 spans 14 amino acids. From germline, CDR1 is SGHRS and CDR2 YFSETQ. This specimen belongs to a study of graft-versus-host responses after intestinal transplantation. Turning to the study itself: Tacrolimus plus steroids were given to all recipients for roughly three years, preceded by anti-thymocyte globulin induction. Study outcomes and limitations: Graft-versus-host to host-versus-graft clonal ratios in allografts were high in patients with graft-donor T cell macrochimerism. Early post-transplant falls in HvG clones accompanied the peak levels of circulating GvH clones. Researchers found GvH clones in recipient marrow, and some showed up first in ileum or blood.

The rearrangement links TRBV5-1 to TRBJ2-7, with 8 nucleotides matching TRBD2. The clonotype comes from a human donor who was the organ donor for an intestinal transplant. This material consisted of unstimulated CD4+ T cells sorted from spleen or lymph node cells, taken before transplant. The CDR3 protein is CASSLIAGGDEQYF. The CDR3 coding sequence is TGCGCCAGCAGCTTAATCGCGGGAGGCGACGAGCAGTACTTC. The variable domain in full, completed from reference TRBV5-1 and TRBJ2-7, reads KAGVTQTPRYLIKTRGQQVTLSCSPISGHRSVSWYQQTPGQGLQFLFEYFSETQRNKGNFPGRFSGRQFSNSRSEMNVSTLELGDSALYLCASSLIAGGDEQYFGPGTRLTVT.